This TCR beta chain was documented in a study of cytomegalovirus exposure and HLA in healthy donors. Study-wide findings and caveats: There were reportedly fewer N-insertions in an Asian-associated ancestry cluster than the roughly 680-donor mean, in a later analysis. Among TCR beta chains, those listed as cytomegalovirus-associated numbered about 160. The authors later found HLA-associated TCR beta chains more clonally expanded than equally common others.

A word on this clone: What it binds is unknown.

A multiplex PCR was run with 60 Vbeta primers and 13 Jbeta primers. Here immunoSEQ multiplex PCR was the method, and the copy in TCRdb shows in-frame clones only, minus some. This table has about 90,000 clones, about 90% appearing once. This CDR3 comprises 12 residues. Germline V CDR1 and CDR2: SGHRS, YFSETQ. V dropped 5 bases and J dropped 6 bases, with 11 bases sitting between them. The chain combines TRBV5-1 with TRBJ1-1; TRBD1 is a possible D gene (5 bases). The sequence came from a man younger than 35 in good health and CMV-seronegative. The sample consisted of PBMCs. This CDR3 reads CASRLAGAEAFF. The CDR3 coding sequence is TGCGCCAGCAGGTTAGCGGGGGCTGAAGCTTTCTTT.